Described below is a single T cell receptor beta chain sequence and its context. This clonotype has ten or more counts. Its antigen remains unidentified. Per-nucleotide qualities are absent, and no much larger clonotype sits a single base away. TCR beta CDR3 regions were amplified from RNA transcripts for repertoire sequencing. HTBI primers and the Qiagen OneStep RT-PCR kit were used in a first-round RT-PCR, which was followed by a second-round multiplex PCR, size selection and purification. Sequencing of the libraries was carried out on an Illumina HiSeq2000 in paired-end mode with 100 bp reads. The original methods were these. Reads were processed with SOAPnuke, discarding reads with adapters, uncalled bases, mean Phred below 15, or no exact constant-primer or identifier match. COPE v1.2.5 was used to merge high-quality paired reads. Each unique nucleotide sequence was defined as a clonotype, and clonotypes were aligned to IMGT TRB V, D and J references with MiTCR v1.1. The analysis was limited to V-J combinations with a frequency above 0.0001, which together covered roughly 99% of repertoires. A TCR clonal expansion and chaos score per V-J combination was defined as the ratio of F50 clonal expansion to chaos observed in the TCRdist matrix. Welch's t-statistics and random forest were used to reduce features to more than ten V-J combinations, which were fed into a naive Bayes classifier. The similarity between thyroid and blood repertoires was quantified using the Morisita-Horn index. In-frame beta chains were kept once TCRdb had trimmed the public reads at Q25 with fastp and called clones with MiXCR. Every entry covers one CDR3 protein and lists the most common genes and DNA from its rows. The V and J calls follow TCRdb's processing rather than the paper's. For this sample there are about 700,000 distinct CDR3 sequences; about 38% appear just once. The top ten clonotypes cover over 2.5% of the sample.

This sample was included in a study of Graves' ophthalmopathy and Graves' hyperthyroidism listed by TCRdb under 2018. Notes on the research overall: Peripheral blood was collected at initial diagnosis, before any treatment. T-cell repertoires of thyroid tissue and blood were compared in several hyperthyroidism patients. In total, 135 blood samples were TCR-sequenced: approximately 42 ophthalmopathy, around 75 hyperthyroidism and some 17 hyperthyroidism-to-ophthalmopathy patients. An independent validation cohort comprised fewer than 20 hyperthyroidism patients and 15 to 17 patients who later progressed from hyperthyroidism to ophthalmopathy. To tell Graves' ophthalmopathy apart from Graves' hyperthyroidism, and to predict which patients would progress to ophthalmopathy, the study relied on TCR beta repertoire signatures. After sampling, hyperthyroidism patients received methimazole starting at 30 mg daily, and ophthalmopathy patients received high-dose intravenous methylprednisolone. To explore V-J signatures distinguishing ophthalmopathy from hyperthyroidism, a discovery set of around 100 patients (more than 40 ophthalmopathy, 57 stable hyperthyroidism) was enrolled. The investigation overall reported the following: Most expanded thyroid clonotypes with frequency above 0.001 were also detected in blood, suggesting blood repertoires may reflect the thyroid immune response. In validation, the model predicted ophthalmopathy progression with nearly 71% sensitivity and 72.22% specificity; fewer than 15 predicted patients were CT-confirmed with GO in a median of around 6.5 months. Sample size was not statistically predetermined, and group allocation was not concealed from the investigators. The 13-signature model separated ophthalmopathy from stable hyperthyroidism with approximately 90% sensitivity and 81.08% specificity in cross-validation, and 80%/75% in the test set.

The ophthalmopathy patients had moderately to severely active disease, with a Clinical Activity Score of 3 or higher, a NOSPECS grade of 4 or higher, and a disease duration of less than 3 months. Patients with other autoimmune diseases, uncontrolled infections, pregnancy or lactation were excluded. Diagnosis relied on clinical symptoms, serum thyroxine, TRAb, thyroid ultrasound and orbital computed tomography. Ficoll-Paque density gradient centrifugation was used to isolate PBMCs from around 10 ml of fresh peripheral blood. Total RNA was extracted with Trizol reagent and quality-checked on an Agilent 2100 Bioanalyzer. V is clipped by 5 bases and J by 8 bases, and the sequence between their germline boundaries is 18 bases long. From the cysteine up to the phenylalanine, the CDR3 has a length of 14 residues. Only CDR3 DNA remains: 42 bases, in frame from the first base. Reading the germline V gene (reference sequence) gives CDR1 LNHDA and CDR2 SQIVND.

Recombination connected TRBV19 to TRBJ1-2, with a tentative D gene TRBD1 over 5 matching bases. Sequencing input: peripheral blood. The TCR comes from an adult man with Graves' ophthalmopathy. The bases read TGTGCCAGTAGTCCCTCCGGGGGGGGGAGCGGCTACACCTTC. Translated, this gives CASSPSGGGSGYTF.